Listed below are T cell receptor beta chains from one sample, sequenced in a study of T cell repertoires in cytomegalovirus infection. Via MiXCR, TCRdb re-called the reads, giving one row per CDR3 protein. The repertoire has fewer than 250,000 distinct CDR3 sequences, approximately 13% of them found once; the top ten carry 1.5% to 2%. The sequencing sample was made of PBMCs. The origin of the receptors is a human donor in good health (CMV status not recorded). Some clones in this sample may be carry-over from other donors' samples. The CDR3 runs from the conserved cysteine through the conserved F or W. A D gene is named only where the DNA matches it firmly. Clone size, where shown, is once, few, many, or a class for clones that have expanded.

J: TRBJ2-1
D: NA
V: TRBV7-2
size: many
CDR3: CASSSTTPRGEQFF
DNA: TGTGCCAGCAGCTCTACAACCCCCCGGGGTGAGCAGTTCTTC

J: TRBJ2-3
D: TRBD2
V: TRBV7-3
size: many
CDR3: CASSLRGLAGDTQYF
DNA: TGTGCCAGCAGCTTAAGGGGACTAGCGGGAGATACGCAGTATTTT

J: TRBJ2-5
D: NA
V: TRBV6-2/TRBV6-3
size: few
CDR3: CASSYLVQETQYF
DNA: TGTGCCAGCAGTTATTTGGTCCAGGAGACCCAGTACTTC

J: TRBJ1-1
D: NA
V: TRBV6-1
size: few
CDR3: CASQGTEAFF
DNA: TGTGCCAGCCAGGGGACTGAAGCTTTCTTT

J: TRBJ2-7
D: TRBD2
V: TRBV5-4
size: NA
CDR3: CASSPPPLAGGPYEQYF
DNA: TGTGCCAGCAGCCCGCCCCCCCTAGCGGGAGGCCCCTACGAGCAGTACTTC

J: TRBJ2-7
D: NA
V: TRBV6-1
size: many
CDR3: CASSSDQGSHHEQYF
DNA: TGTGCCAGCAGTTCAGACCAGGGGTCTCACCACGAGCAGTACTTC

J: TRBJ1-4
D: NA
V: TRBV4-3
size: once
CDR3: CASSPGPSRGEKLFF
DNA: TGCGCCAGCAGCCCTGGGCCCAGCAGGGGTGAAAAACTGTTTTTT

J: TRBJ2-7
D: NA
V: TRBV7-6
size: many
CDR3: CASSSGLPFRQQYF
DNA: TGTGCCAGCAGCTCGGGACTCCCCTTCCGCCAGCAGTACTTC

J: TRBJ2-5
D: NA
V: TRBV12-3/TRBV12-4
size: many
CDR3: CASSPQKETQYF
DNA: TGTGCCAGCAGCCCACAGAAAGAGACCCAGTACTTC

J: TRBJ2-6
D: NA
V: TRBV9
size: NA
CDR3: CASSPTVTGANVLTF
DNA: TGTGCCAGCAGCCCGACAGTGACTGGGGCCAACGTCCTGACTTTC

J: TRBJ2-3
D: NA
V: TRBV28
size: many
CDR3: CASGAGNTDTQYF
DNA: TGTGCCAGCGGGGCGGGAAACACAGATACGCAGTATTTT

J: TRBJ2-3
D: NA
V: TRBV6-6
size: few
CDR3: CASSQGHALDADTQYF
DNA: TGTGCCAGCAGTCAGGGGCATGCTCTAGACGCAGATACGCAGTATTTT

J: TRBJ1-6
D: NA
V: TRBV12-3/TRBV12-4
size: NA
CDR3: CASSPRGDYNSPLHF
DNA: TGTGCCAGCAGTCCCCGAGGGGACTATAATTCACCCCTCCACTTT

J: TRBJ2-5
D: TRBD2
V: TRBV7-7
size: many
CDR3: CASSFWLSGGEETQYF
DNA: TGTGCCAGCAGCTTCTGGTTGTCGGGAGGGGAAGAGACCCAGTACTTC

J: TRBJ2-5
D: TRBD2
V: TRBV7-2
size: many
CDR3: CASSSFVVSGRGETQYF
DNA: TGTGCCAGCAGCTCCTTTGTGGTTAGCGGGAGGGGGGAGACCCAGTACTTC

J: TRBJ1-2
D: NA
V: TRBV4-2
size: NA
CDR3: CASTRDGGGAYGYTF
DNA: TGTGCCAGCACCCGTGACGGGGGGGGGGCTTATGGCTACACCTTC

J: TRBJ2-7
D: NA
V: TRBV5-6
size: few
CDR3: CASSLFSTQQRPDSYEQYF
DNA: TGTGCCAGCAGCTTGTTTTCCACACAACAAAGACCAGACTCCTACGAGCAGTACTTC

J: TRBJ2-2
D: NA
V: TRBV19
size: NA
CDR3: CASSMDGVRTGELFF
DNA: TGTGCCAGTAGTATGGACGGAGTTAGAACCGGGGAGCTGTTTTTT

J: TRBJ1-1
D: TRBD1
V: TRBV12-5
size: NA
CDR3: CASGLGQGDTEAFF
DNA: TGTGCTAGTGGTTTAGGACAGGGCGACACTGAAGCTTTCTTT

J: TRBJ1-1
D: NA
V: TRBV12-5
size: few
CDR3: CASGSFNSEAFF
DNA: TGTGCTAGTGGTTCCTTTAACTCTGAAGCTTTCTTT

J: TRBJ2-7
D: NA
V: TRBV7-8
size: NA
CDR3: CASSRSSGDYEQYF
DNA: TGTGCCAGCAGCCGGAGTTCAGGAGACTACGAGCAGTACTTC

J: TRBJ2-4
D: NA
V: TRBV7-2
size: many
CDR3: CASSKSGPQNIQYF
DNA: TGTGCCAGCAGCAAGTCTGGCCCCCAAAACATTCAGTACTTC

J: TRBJ2-5
D: NA
V: TRBV7-2
size: many
CDR3: CASTPGAVQETQYF
DNA: TGTGCCAGCACCCCGGGGGCCGTTCAAGAGACCCAGTACTTC

J: TRBJ2-3
D: NA
V: TRBV3-1
size: once
CDR3: CASSQRPDTQYF
DNA: TGTGCCAGCAGCCAACGCCCAGATACGCAGTATTTT

J: TRBJ2-5
D: NA
V: TRBV2
size: many
CDR3: CASAAGQGDSEETQYF
DNA: TGTGCCAGCGCGGCCGGCCAGGGGGACTCCGAAGAGACCCAGTACTTC

J: TRBJ2-2
D: NA
V: TRBV19
size: NA
CDR3: CASSIGQHSNTGELFF
DNA: TGTGCCAGTAGTATCGGCCAACACTCGAACACCGGGGAGCTGTTTTTT

J: TRBJ2-3
D: TRBD2
V: TRBV5-1
size: few
CDR3: CASSWTSGGTDTQYF
DNA: TGCGCCAGCAGCTGGACTAGCGGGGGCACAGATACGCAGTATTTT

J: TRBJ2-1
D: TRBD2
V: TRBV7-9
size: NA
CDR3: CASSLTSATYNEQFF
DNA: TGTGCCAGCAGTCTAACTAGCGCTACCTACAATGAGCAGTTCTTC

J: TRBJ2-5
D: TRBD1
V: TRBV7-8
size: many
CDR3: CASSLNQGARGTQYF
DNA: TGTGCCAGCAGCTTAAACCAGGGGGCGCGAGGGACCCAGTACTTC

J: TRBJ2-7
D: NA
V: TRBV19
size: NA
CDR3: CASTSVSYEQYF
DNA: TGTGCCAGTACTTCAGTATCCTACGAGCAGTACTTC

J: TRBJ1-2
D: NA
V: TRBV7-2
size: many
CDR3: CASSLQGDNYGYTF
DNA: TGTGCCAGCAGCTTACAGGGAGATAACTATGGCTACACCTTC

J: TRBJ2-7
D: NA
V: TRBV7-2
size: many
CDR3: CASSLDRQERYEQYF
DNA: TGTGCCAGCAGCTTAGACCGACAGGAGAGATACGAGCAGTACTTC

J: TRBJ1-2
D: NA
V: TRBV12-3/TRBV12-4
size: few
CDR3: CASSLRGALYGYTF
DNA: TGTGCCAGCAGTTTAAGGGGGGCCCTTTATGGCTACACCTTC

J: TRBJ1-5
D: NA
V: TRBV12-5
size: few
CDR3: CASGLGVGSNQPQHF
DNA: TGTGCTAGTGGTTTGGGGGTTGGGAGCAATCAGCCCCAGCATTTT

J: TRBJ2-1
D: TRBD2
V: TRBV6-6
size: NA
CDR3: CASTPGLAGGPSINEQFF
DNA: TGTGCCAGCACCCCCGGACTAGCGGGAGGGCCGTCGATAAATGAGCAGTTCTTC

J: TRBJ2-7
D: NA
V: TRBV20-1
size: few
CDR3: CSARDPGQKLYEQYF
DNA: TGCAGTGCTAGAGATCCGGGCCAGAAGCTCTACGAGCAGTACTTC

J: TRBJ1-4
D: NA
V: TRBV28
size: few
CDR3: CASSSGITNEKLFF
DNA: TGTGCCAGCAGTAGCGGGATTACAAATGAAAAACTGTTTTTT

J: TRBJ1-1
D: NA
V: TRBV9
size: NA
CDR3: CASSVGPLNTEAFF
DNA: TGTGCCAGCAGCGTAGGGCCCTTGAACACTGAAGCTTTCTTT

J: TRBJ2-3
D: NA
V: TRBV20-1
size: NA
CDR3: CSAKFEEWVTDTQYF
DNA: TGCAGTGCTAAGTTTGAGGAGTGGGTCACAGATACGCAGTATTTT

J: TRBJ1-5
D: NA
V: TRBV7-9
size: many
CDR3: CASSFSDQPQHF
DNA: TGTGCCAGCAGCTTTTCGGATCAGCCCCAGCATTTT

J: TRBJ2-7
D: TRBD2
V: TRBV7-2
size: NA
CDR3: CASSLATSGYYEQYF
DNA: TGTGCCAGCAGCTTAGCGACTAGCGGGTACTACGAGCAGTACTTC

J: TRBJ2-1
D: TRBD1
V: TRBV7-9
size: many
CDR3: CASSQAFGTEFYNEQFF
DNA: TGTGCCAGCAGCCAAGCCTTTGGGACAGAGTTCTACAATGAGCAGTTCTTC

J: TRBJ2-7
D: TRBD2
V: TRBV7-9
size: many
CDR3: CASSPGLANYEQYF
DNA: TGTGCCAGCAGCCCCGGACTAGCGAACTACGAGCAGTACTTC

J: TRBJ1-1
D: TRBD1
V: TRBV6-2/TRBV6-3
size: few
CDR3: CASSRDRINTEAFF
DNA: TGTGCCAGCAGTCGGGACAGGATTAACACTGAAGCTTTCTTT

J: TRBJ1-1
D: NA
V: TRBV19
size: many
CDR3: CASIEGVRSTEAFF
DNA: TGTGCCAGTATTGAGGGCGTCAGGAGCACTGAAGCTTTCTTT

J: TRBJ2-1
D: NA
V: TRBV12-3/TRBV12-4
size: many
CDR3: CASSWRTVYNEQFF
DNA: TGTGCCAGCAGTTGGAGGACAGTTTACAATGAGCAGTTCTTC

J: TRBJ2-7
D: TRBD1
V: TRBV12-3/TRBV12-4
size: NA
CDR3: CASSLGQGVEQYF
DNA: TGTGCCAGCAGTTTAGGCCAGGGGGTCGAGCAGTACTTC

J: TRBJ1-3
D: NA
V: TRBV10-3
size: NA
CDR3: CAISESTGNTIYF
DNA: TGTGCCATCAGTGAGTCCACCGGAAACACCATATATTTT

J: TRBJ1-1
D: NA
V: TRBV4-3
size: NA
CDR3: CASSQVVGSEAFF
DNA: TGCGCCAGCAGCCAAGTCGTCGGGTCTGAGGCTTTCTTT

J: TRBJ2-6
D: NA
V: TRBV20-1
size: NA
CDR3: CSASQGPGANVLTF
DNA: TGTAGTGCTAGCCAGGGTCCTGGGGCCAACGTCCTGACTTTC

J: TRBJ2-5
D: NA
V: TRBV27
size: NA
CDR3: CASSLSDGQTQYF
DNA: TGTGCCAGCAGTTTATCGGACGGTCAGACCCAGTACTTC

J: TRBJ1-1
D: NA
V: TRBV20-1
size: few
CDR3: CSAPPGTQGNTEAFF
DNA: TGCAGTGCACCGCCCGGGACTCAGGGGAACACTGAAGCTTTCTTT

J: TRBJ1-1
D: NA
V: TRBV12-3/TRBV12-4
size: many
CDR3: CASRLQVGDTEAFF
DNA: TGTGCCAGCAGACTACAGGTGGGGGACACTGAAGCTTTCTTT

J: TRBJ1-4
D: NA
V: TRBV28
size: NA
CDR3: CASSLPQGTNEKLFF
DNA: TGTGCCAGCAGTTTACCACAGGGCACTAATGAAAAACTGTTTTTT